This T cell receptor (beta chain) is drawn from a study of shared clonotypes between healthy human individuals. Regarding the study as a whole: What limited the represented genetic and exposure-history diversity was the small number of donors.

Deletions cut 2 bases from V and 4 bases from J, with 8 bases between. Germline V gives CDR1 MDHEN, CDR2 SYDVKM. The CDR3 has 13 amino acids. Comments on this clone: No antigen is known for it. Other DNA sequences of this sample code for an identical CDR3.

Free of recent acute infections or vaccinations, the donors were healthy HIV-negative adults. Nashville, Tennessee was home to all donors, each a Caucasian adult. Profiling relied on immunoSEQ multiplex PCR, and the TCRdb table lists in-frame clones only, not all of them. The sample carries approximately 2.5 million clones, roughly 93% recorded once. Sequenced sample: naive CD4+ T cells from PBMCs. The sample's subset: CD45RA+ positively selected. The chain combines TRBV28 with TRBJ1-1; D ambiguous. The sequence derives from a man between 18 and 29 years old in good health. Some clones in this sample may be carry-over from other donors' samples. Written as DNA, the CDR3 is TGTGCCAGCAGTTTAGGCGGTGCCACTGAAGCTTTCTTT. Its protein product is CASSLGGATEAFF.